This T cell receptor beta chain was documented in a study of blood T cell repertoires in COVID-19 (TCRdb year 2020). Regarding the complete study: Samples covering the acute and convalescent phases of COVID-19 were provided by collaborators in the United States, Italy and Spain. Subjects who had been exposed to COVID-19, were actively infected with it, or had recovered from it provided the deeply sampled blood TCRbeta repertoires that made up the dataset. The repertoires were made available in a free public database intended to serve as a resource for research on the immune response to SARS-CoV-2. Nearly every sample came with metadata listing a de-identified subject ID, COVID-19 status, age in years and sex. The prospective study material was composed of cDNA or gDNA derived from T cells, B-cell-depleted T cells, or PBMCs. Where available, HLA class I and class II types were taken from metadata supplied by the sample provider and were not determined by assay-based typing. The samples were drawn from the first 160 participants of the ongoing ImmuneRACE study and from over a thousand subjects provided by 6 global collaborators.

Each collaborating institution followed its own protocols to collect whole blood in K2EDTA tubes. For TCRbeta analysis, collaborator samples were shipped as frozen whole blood, as isolated PBMCs, or as DNA extracted from either sample type. After removal of 6 bases from V and 2 bases from J, the junction retains 10 bases not matched to a gene. There are 15 amino acids in the CDR3, from cysteine to phenylalanine inclusive. Solely the CDR3 DNA is kept, with 45 bases framed from the first base. From a lookup of the germline V gene, CDR1 and CDR2 are MDHEN and SYDVKM. In regard to this clone: The antigen this receptor binds is unknown. Base qualities are not recorded, but no much larger clone differs from it by a single base.

TCRbeta CDR3 regions were amplified from genomic DNA by means of the immunoSEQ Assay, a bias-controlled multiplex PCR. Concerning the study's data processing: The number of nucleated cells in each sample was estimated by amplification of reference gene primers within the assay. To quantify the absolute abundance of each unique TCRbeta CDR3 rearrangement, sequence reads were collapsed and filtered. For each sample, productive Simpson clonality was calculated as the square root of Simpson's diversity index over productive rearrangements. Imported from immuneACCESS, the table was reduced by TCRdb to in-frame sequences with V and J called. These copies leave out some clones; in studies compared against another copy, an unresolved V gene accounts for under half, and the cause of the remainder is not known. The DNA was the basis for D and trimming; V, J and clone size are from that table. The sample includes 86,000 or so clones, with 90% to 95% observed a single time. The ten largest make up around 4.7% of the sample.

The full study reports these points: The quantity of clinical and demographic metadata differed by source and by participant and was supplied without curation.

This receptor was taken from a human donor with active COVID-19. The donor label of this sample is uncertain. The sequenced material came from peripheral blood. The sequence is built from TRBV28 and TRBJ2-7; 7 central bases correspond to TRBD1. The nucleotide sequence is given as TGTGCCAGCAGACCGTACAGGGGAAGGGCCTACGAGCAGTACTTC. It codes for CASRPYRGRAYEQYF. The reference TRBV28 and TRBJ2-7 proteins fill in what lies around the CDR3, so the full variable domain reads DVKVTQSSRYLVKRTGEKVFLECVQDMDHENMFWYRQDPGLGLRLIYFSYDVKMKEKGDIPEGYSVSREKKERFSLILESASTNQTSMYLCASRPYRGRAYEQYFGPGTRLTVT.